This entry lists 3 T cell receptor beta chains sequenced from one sample in a study of blood T cell repertoires in COVID-19 (dated by TCRdb to the early 2020s). Preparation of the library involved the immunoSEQ multiplex PCR assay. TCRdb stores this immuneACCESS table with in-frame sequences only. Part of the clones is absent; in the studies checked, under half of the shortfall reflects unresolved V genes, and no reason is known for the rest. Counted in this sample were almost 95,000 clones; 87% of them appeared once. In total, the top ten clones hold about 17% of the sample. The sample taken for sequencing was peripheral blood. The receptor source for this set is an older woman with COVID-19, enrolled during active disease.

The chain is built from TRBV3-1 (or the pseudogene TRBV3-2) and TRBJ1-1, with 8 nucleotides matching TRBD1. Germline values: CDR1 LGHDT, CDR2 YNNKEL (reference sequence). With V trimmed by 1 base and J by 3 bases, 7 bases remained unmatched. The CDR3 totals 16 residues. The CDR3 DNA is TGTGCCAGCAGCCAAGGTAGTCAGGGGGCGGACACTGAAGCTTTCTTT. As protein: CASSQGSQGADTEAFF.

The rearrangement links TRBV4-3 to TRBJ2-6; TRBD2 might be the D (7 bases). Germline loops: CDR1 LGHNA, CDR2 YSLEER. V lost 1 base and J 3 bases, leaving 13 bases between the germline ends. The CDR3 extends over 17 amino acids. CDR3 coding DNA: TGCGCCAGCAGCCAAGGCGCGGGGGCGGGTGGGGCCAACGTCCTGACTTTC. Its protein product is CASSQGAGAGGANVLTF.

The table lists this clone with a count of one. The V and J genes are TRBV5-1 and TRBJ1-5; 8 bases are a match to TRBD1. With 3 bases clipped from V and 7 bases from J, the junction kept 3 bases outside the gene matches. This CDR3 comprises 13 residues. The germline V gene has CDR1 SGHRS and CDR2 YFSETQ. The DNA for the CDR3 is TGCGCCAGCAGCTCGACAGGGGAACAGCCCCAGCATTTT. It is translated as CASSSTGEQPQHF. The variable domain in full, with the rest retrieved from reference TRBV5-1 and TRBJ1-5, is KAGVTQTPRYLIKTRGQQVTLSCSPISGHRSVSWYQQTPGQGLQFLFEYFSETQRNKGNFPGRFSGRQFSNSRSEMNVSTLELGDSALYLCASSSTGEQPQHFGDGTRLSIL.